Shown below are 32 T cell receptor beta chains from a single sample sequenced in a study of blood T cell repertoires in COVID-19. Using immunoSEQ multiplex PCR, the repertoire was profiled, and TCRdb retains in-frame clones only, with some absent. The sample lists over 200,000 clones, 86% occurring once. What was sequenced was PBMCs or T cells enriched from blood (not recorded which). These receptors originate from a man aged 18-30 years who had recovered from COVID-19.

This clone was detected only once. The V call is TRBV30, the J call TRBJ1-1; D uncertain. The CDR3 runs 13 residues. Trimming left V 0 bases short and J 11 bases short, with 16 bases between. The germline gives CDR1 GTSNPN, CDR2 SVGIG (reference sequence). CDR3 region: CAWSVSGGGDAFF. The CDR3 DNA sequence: TGTGCCTGGAGTGTTAGCGGTGGAGGTGACGCTTTCTTT.

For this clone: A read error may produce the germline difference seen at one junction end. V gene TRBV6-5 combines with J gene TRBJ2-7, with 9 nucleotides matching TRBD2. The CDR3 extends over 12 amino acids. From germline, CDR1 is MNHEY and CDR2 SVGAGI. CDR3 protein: CASGGGAKEQYF. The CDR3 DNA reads TGCGCGTCTGGCGGGGGGGCCAAAGAGCAGTACTTC.

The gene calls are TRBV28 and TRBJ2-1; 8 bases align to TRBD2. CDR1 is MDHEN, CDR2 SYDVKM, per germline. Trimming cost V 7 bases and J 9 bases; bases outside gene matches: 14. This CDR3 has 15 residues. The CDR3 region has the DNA TGTGCCAGCACCAGTACCGGGACTAGTGGTGGTGAGCAGTTCTTC. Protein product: CASTSTGTSGGEQFF.

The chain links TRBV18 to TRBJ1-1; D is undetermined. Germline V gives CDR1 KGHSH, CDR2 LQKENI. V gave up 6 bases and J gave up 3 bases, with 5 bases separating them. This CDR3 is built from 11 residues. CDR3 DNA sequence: TGTGCCAGCTCCCCGGACACTGAAGCTTTCTTT. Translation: CASSPDTEAFF.

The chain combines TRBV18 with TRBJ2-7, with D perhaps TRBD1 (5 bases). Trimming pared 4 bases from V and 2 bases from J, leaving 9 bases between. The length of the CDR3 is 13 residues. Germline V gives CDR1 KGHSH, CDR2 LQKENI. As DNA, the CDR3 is TGTGCCAGCTCACAGAGGACACCCTACGAGCAGTACTTC. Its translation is CASSQRTPYEQYF.

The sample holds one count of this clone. The CDR3 protein is CASSINPRQGGMNTEAFF. The CDR3 DNA reads TGTGCCAGTAGTATAAACCCAAGACAGGGTGGGATGAACACTGAAGCTTTCTTT. J is TRBJ1-1 and V is TRBV19; the match to TRBD1 covers 7 bases. This CDR3 is 18 amino acids long. V shed 2 bases and J 0 bases; nucleotides not matched to a gene: 12. Germline V gene lookup returns CDR1 LNHDA and CDR2 SQIVND (reference sequence).

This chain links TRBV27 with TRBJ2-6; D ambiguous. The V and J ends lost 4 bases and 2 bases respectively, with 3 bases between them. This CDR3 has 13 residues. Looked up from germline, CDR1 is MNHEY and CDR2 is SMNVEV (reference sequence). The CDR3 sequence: CASSSAGANVLTF. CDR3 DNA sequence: TGTGCCAGCAGTTCCGCTGGGGCCAACGTCCTGACTTTC. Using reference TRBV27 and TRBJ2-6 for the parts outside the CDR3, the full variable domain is EAQVTQNPRYLITVTGKKLTVTCSQNMNHEYMSWYRQDPGLGLRQIYYSMNVEVTDKGDVPEGYKVSRKEKRNFPLILESPSPNQTSLYFCASSSAGANVLTFGAGSRLTVL.

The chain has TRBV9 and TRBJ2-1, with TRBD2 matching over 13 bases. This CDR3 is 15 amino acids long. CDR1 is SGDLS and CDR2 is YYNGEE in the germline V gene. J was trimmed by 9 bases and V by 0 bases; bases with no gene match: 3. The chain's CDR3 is CASSVGLAGGREQFF. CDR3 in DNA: TGTGCCAGCAGCGTAGGACTAGCGGGAGGACGTGAGCAGTTCTTC.

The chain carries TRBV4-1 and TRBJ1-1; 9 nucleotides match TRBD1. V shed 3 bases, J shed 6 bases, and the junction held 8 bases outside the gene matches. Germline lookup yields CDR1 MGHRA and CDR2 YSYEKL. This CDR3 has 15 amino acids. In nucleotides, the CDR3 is TGCGCCAGCAGCCAGAGGGACAGGGAAACTCCTGAAGCTTTCTTT. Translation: CASSQRDRETPEAFF.

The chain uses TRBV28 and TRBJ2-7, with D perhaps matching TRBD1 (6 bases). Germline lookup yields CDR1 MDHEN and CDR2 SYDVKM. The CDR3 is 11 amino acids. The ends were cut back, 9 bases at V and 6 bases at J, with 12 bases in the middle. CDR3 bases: TGTGCCAGTACGGACAGAGGCGAGCAGTACTTC. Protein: CASTDRGEQYF.

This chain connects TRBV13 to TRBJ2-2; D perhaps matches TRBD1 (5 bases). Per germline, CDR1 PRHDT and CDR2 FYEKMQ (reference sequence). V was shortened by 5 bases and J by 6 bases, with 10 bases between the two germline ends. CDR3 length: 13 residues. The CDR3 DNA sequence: TGTGCCAGCAGCCCCAGGGCTGCCGGGGAGCTGTTTTTT. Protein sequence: CASSPRAAGELFF. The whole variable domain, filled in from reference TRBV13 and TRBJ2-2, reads AAGVIQSPRHLIKEKRETATLKCYPIPRHDTVYWYQQGPGQDPQFLISFYEKMQSDKGSIPDRFSAQQFSDYHSELNMSSLELGDSALYFCASSPRAAGELFFGEGSRLTVL.

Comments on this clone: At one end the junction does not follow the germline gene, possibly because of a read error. DNA of the CDR3: TGTGCCGGCAGCTTATTTTCTGGGGCCGGTAAGGCTGAAGCTTTCTTT. Amino acids: CAGSLFSGAGKAEAFF. V and J are TRBV11-3 and TRBJ1-1; the D gene is possibly TRBD1 (5 bases). The germline V gene has CDR1 SGHNT and CDR2 YENEEA. CDR3 size: 16 residues.

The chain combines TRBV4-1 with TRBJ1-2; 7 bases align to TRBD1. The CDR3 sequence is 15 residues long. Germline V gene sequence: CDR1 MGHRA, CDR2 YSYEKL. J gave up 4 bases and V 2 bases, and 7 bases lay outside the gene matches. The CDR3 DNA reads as TGCGCCAGCAGCCAACCGACAGGGCTGGGCTATGGCTACACCTTC. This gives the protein CASSQPTGLGYGYTF.

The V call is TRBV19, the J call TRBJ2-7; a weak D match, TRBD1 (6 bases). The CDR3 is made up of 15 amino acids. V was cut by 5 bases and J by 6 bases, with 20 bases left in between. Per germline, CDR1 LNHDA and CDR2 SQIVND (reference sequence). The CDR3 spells CASSLRTAQFGEQYF. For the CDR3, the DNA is TGTGCCAGTAGTCTCCGGACAGCCCAGTTCGGCGAGCAGTACTTC.

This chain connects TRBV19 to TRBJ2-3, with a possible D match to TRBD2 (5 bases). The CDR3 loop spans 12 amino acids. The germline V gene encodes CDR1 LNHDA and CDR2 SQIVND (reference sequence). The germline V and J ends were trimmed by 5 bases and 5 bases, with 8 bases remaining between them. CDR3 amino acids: CASSLRGDTQYF. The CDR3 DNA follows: TGTGCCAGTAGTCTTCGGGGAGATACGCAGTATTTT.

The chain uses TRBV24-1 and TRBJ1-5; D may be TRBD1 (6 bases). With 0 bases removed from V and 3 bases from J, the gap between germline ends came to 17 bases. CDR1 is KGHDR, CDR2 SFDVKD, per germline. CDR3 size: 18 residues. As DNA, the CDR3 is TGTGCCACCAGTGATTTGGGGGGCGGCTGGGTCGACAATCAGCCCCAGCATTTT. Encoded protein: CATSDLGGGWVDNQPQHF.

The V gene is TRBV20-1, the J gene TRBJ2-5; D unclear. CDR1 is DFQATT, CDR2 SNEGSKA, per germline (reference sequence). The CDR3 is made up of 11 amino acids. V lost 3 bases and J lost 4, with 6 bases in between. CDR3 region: CSARLRETQYF. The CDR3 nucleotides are TGCAGTGCTAGGCTCAGAGAGACCCAGTACTTC.

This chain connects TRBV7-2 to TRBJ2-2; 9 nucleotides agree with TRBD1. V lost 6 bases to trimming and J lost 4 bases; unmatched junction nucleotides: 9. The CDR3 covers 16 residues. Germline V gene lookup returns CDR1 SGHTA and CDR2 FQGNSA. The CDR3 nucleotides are TGTGCCAGCAGACAGGGACAGGGCAGCGGCACCGGGGAGCTGTTTTTT. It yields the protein CASRQGQGSGTGELFF. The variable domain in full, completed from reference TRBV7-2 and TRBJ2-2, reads GAGVSQSPSNKVTEKGKDVELRCDPISGHTALYWYRQSLGQGLEFLIYFQGNSAPDKSGLPSDRFSAERTGGSVSTLTIQRTQQEDSAVYLCASRQGQGSGTGELFFGEGSRLTVL.

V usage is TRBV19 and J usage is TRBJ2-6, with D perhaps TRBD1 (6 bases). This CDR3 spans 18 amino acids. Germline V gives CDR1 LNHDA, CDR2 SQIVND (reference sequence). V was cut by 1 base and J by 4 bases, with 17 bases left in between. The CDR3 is CASSIAGPGATGANVLTF. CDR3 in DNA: TGTGCCAGTAGTATAGCGGGGCCAGGGGCCACGGGGGCCAACGTCCTGACTTTC.

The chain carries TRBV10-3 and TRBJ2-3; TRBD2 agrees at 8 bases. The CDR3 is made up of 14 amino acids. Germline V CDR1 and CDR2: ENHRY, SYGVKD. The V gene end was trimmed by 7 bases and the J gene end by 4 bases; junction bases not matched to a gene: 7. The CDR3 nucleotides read TGTGCCATCAAGCCAGCGGGAGAGGCAGATACGCAGTATTTT. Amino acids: CAIKPAGEADTQYF.

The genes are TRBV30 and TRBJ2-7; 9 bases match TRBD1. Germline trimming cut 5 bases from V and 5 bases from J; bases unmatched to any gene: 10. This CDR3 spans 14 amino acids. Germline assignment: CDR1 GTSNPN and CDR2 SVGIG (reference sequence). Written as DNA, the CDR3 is TGTGCCTGGGACTATGGACAGGGGATCGACGAGCAGTACTTC. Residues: CAWDYGQGIDEQYF.

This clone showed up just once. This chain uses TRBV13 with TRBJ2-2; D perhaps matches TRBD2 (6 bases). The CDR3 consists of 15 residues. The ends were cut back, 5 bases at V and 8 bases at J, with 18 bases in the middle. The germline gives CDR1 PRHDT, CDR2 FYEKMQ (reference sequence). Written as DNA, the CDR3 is TGTGCCAGCAGCCTCCTGGTTCGCGGGAATGGGGAGCTGTTTTTT. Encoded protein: CASSLLVRGNGELFF.

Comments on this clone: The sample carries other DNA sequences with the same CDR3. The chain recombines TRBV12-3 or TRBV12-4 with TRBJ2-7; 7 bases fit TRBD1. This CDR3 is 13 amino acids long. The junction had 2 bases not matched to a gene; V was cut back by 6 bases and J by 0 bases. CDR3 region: CASSRDSSYEQYF. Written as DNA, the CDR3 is TGTGCCAGCAGCCGGGACAGCTCCTACGAGCAGTACTTC.

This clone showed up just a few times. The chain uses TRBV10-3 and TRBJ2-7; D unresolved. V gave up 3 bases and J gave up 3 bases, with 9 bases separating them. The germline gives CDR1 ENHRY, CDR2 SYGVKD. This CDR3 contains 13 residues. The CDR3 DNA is TGTGCCATCAGTGAACAGATTAACTACGAGCAGTACTTC. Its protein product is CAISEQINYEQYF.

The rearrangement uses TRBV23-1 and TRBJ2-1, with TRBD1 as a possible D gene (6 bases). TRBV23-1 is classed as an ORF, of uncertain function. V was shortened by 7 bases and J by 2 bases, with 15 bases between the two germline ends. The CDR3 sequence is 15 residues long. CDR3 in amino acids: CASNQTDSPYNEQFF. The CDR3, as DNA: TGCGCCAGCAACCAAACGGACAGTCCCTACAATGAGCAGTTCTTC.

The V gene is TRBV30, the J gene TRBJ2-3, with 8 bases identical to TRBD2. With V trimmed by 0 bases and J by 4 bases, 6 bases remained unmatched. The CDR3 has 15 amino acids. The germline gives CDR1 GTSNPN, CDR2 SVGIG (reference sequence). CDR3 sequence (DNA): TGTGCCTGGAGTGTACTTGCGGGGGGCCCAGATACGCAGTATTTT. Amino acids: CAWSVLAGGPDTQYF.

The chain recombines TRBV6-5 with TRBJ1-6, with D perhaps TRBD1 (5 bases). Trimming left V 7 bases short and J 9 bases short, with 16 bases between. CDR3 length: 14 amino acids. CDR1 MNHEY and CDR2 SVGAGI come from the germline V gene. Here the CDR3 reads CASTRRGLPSPLHF. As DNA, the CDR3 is TGTGCCAGCACCAGACGGGGACTACCTTCACCCCTCCACTTT.

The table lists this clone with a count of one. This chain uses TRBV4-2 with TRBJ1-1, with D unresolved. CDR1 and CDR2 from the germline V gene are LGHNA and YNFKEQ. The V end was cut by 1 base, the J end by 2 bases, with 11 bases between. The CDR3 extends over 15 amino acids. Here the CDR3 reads CASSQGNYPNTEAFF. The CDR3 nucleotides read TGTGCCAGCAGCCAAGGAAACTATCCAAACACTGAAGCTTTCTTT.

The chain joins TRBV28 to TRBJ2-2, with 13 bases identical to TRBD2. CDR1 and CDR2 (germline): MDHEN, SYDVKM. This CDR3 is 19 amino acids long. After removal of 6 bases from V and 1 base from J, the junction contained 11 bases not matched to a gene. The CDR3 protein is CASRGMMGLAGKNTGELFF. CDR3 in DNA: TGTGCCAGCAGGGGTATGATGGGACTAGCGGGGAAGAACACCGGGGAGCTGTTTTTT.

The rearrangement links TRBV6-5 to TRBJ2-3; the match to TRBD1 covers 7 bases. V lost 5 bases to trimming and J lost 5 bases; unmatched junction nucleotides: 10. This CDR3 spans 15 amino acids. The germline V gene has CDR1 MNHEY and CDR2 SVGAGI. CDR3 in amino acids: CASSRSYYRGDTQYF. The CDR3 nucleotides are TGTGCCAGCAGTCGGTCCTACTACAGGGGAGATACGCAGTATTTT.

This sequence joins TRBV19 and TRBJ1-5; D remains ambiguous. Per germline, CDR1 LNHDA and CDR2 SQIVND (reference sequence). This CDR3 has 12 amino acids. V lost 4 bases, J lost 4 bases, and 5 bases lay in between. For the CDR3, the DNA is TGTGCCAGTAGTACGCAGAATCAGCCCCAGCATTTT. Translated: CASSTQNQPQHF. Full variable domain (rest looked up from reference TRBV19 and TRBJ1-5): DGGITQSPKYLFRKEGQNVTLSCEQNLNHDAMYWYRQDPGQGLRLIYYSQIVNDFQKGDIAEGYSVSREKKESFPLTVTSAQKNPTAFYLCASSTQNQPQHFGDGTRLSIL.

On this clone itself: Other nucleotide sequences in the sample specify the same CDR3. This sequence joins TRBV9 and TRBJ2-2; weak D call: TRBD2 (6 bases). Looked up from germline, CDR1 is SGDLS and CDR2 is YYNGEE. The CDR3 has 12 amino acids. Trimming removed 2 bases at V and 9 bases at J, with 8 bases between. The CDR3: CASSVGGRELFF. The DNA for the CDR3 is TGTGCCAGCAGCGTGGGGGGTCGGGAGCTGTTTTTT. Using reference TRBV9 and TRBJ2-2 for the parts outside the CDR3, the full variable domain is DSGVTQTPKHLITATGQRVTLRCSPRSGDLSVYWYQQSLDQGLQFLIQYYNGEERAKGNILERFSAQQFPDLHSELNLSSLELGDSALYFCASSVGGRELFFGEGSRLTVL.